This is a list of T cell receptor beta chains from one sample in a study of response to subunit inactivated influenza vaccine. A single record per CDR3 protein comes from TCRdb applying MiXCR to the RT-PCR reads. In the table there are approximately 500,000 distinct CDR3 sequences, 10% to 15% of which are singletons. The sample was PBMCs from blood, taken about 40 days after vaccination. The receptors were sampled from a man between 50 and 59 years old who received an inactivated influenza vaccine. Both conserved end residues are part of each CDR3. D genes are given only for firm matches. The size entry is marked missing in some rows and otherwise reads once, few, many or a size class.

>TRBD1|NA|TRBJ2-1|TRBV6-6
TGTGCCAGCAGTAACAGGGGGCGGAATGAGCAGTTCTTC
CASSNRGRNEQFF
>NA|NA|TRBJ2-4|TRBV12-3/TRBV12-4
TGTGCCAGCAGGGCCCGGGCGGGTCAGGTAGCCAAAAACATTCAGTACTTC
CASRARAGQVAKNIQYF
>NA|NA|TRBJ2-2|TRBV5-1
TGCGCCAGCAGCCTGGGCGATACCGACACCGGGGAGCTGTTTTTT
CASSLGDTDTGELFF
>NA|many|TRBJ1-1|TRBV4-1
TGCGCCAGCAGCCAAGGTGTGAACACTGAAGCTTTCTTT
CASSQGVNTEAFF
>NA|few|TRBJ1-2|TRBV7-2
TGTGCCAGCAGGTCTCAGGGGATGCCCGGCTACACCTTC
CASRSQGMPGYTF
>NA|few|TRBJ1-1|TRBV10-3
TGTGCCATCAGTGAGTCGACTCCGGGTTGGACTTTCTTT
CAISESTPGWTFF
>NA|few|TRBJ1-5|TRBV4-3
TGCGCCAGCAGCCGGGAAATGAATCAGCCCCAGCATTTT
CASSREMNQPQHF
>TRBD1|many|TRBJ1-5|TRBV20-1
TGCAGTGCTAGAGACCTAACAGGGGGGGTCGATCAGCCCCAGCATTTT
CSARDLTGGVDQPQHF
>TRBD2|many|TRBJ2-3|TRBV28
TGTGCCAGCAGTTTTGGGACTAGCGGGGAAACAGATACGCAGTATTTT
CASSFGTSGETDTQYF
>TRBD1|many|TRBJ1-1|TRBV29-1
TGCAGCGCCGGACAGGGGATAGAAGCTTTCTTT
CSAGQGIEAFF
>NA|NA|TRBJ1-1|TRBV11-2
TGTGCCAGCAGCTTAGAAAGGGGACGGGAAGCTTTCTTT
CASSLERGREAFF
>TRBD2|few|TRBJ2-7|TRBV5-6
TGTGCCAGCAGCGATCCCTCCCGGGAGGGTCCCCTCTACGAGCAGTACTTC
CASSDPSREGPLYEQYF
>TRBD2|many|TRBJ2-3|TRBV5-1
TGCGCCAGCAGTCGTAGCGGGAGTGTAAATACGCAGTATTTT
CASSRSGSVNTQYF
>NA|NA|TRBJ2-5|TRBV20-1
TGCAGTGTACCAGACAGGAGGCGGGGAGAGACCCAGTACTTC
CSVPDRRRGETQYF
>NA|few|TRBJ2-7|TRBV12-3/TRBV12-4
TGTGCCAGCAGCACCCTCGGGACACCCCACGAGCAGTACTTC
CASSTLGTPHEQYF
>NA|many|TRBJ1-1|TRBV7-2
TGTGCCAGCAGCTCAGGACGGAATTCGATGAACACTGAAGCTTTCTTT
CASSSGRNSMNTEAFF
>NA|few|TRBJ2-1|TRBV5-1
TGCGCCAGCAGCCCGATGGTGAGCTCCTACAATGAGCAGTTCTTC
CASSPMVSSYNEQFF
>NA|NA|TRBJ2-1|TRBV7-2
TGTGCCAGCAGCTTATGGCGGCAGAATGAGCAGTTCTTC
CASSLWRQNEQFF
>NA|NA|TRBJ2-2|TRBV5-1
TGCGCCAGCACCCTGAGAGATACAGGGAACACCGGGGAGCTGTTTTTT
CASTLRDTGNTGELFF
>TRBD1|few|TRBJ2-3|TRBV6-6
TGTGCCAGCAGCCGACAGGGACGGGATACGCAGTATTTT
CASSRQGRDTQYF
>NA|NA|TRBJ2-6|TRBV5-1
TGCGCCAGCAGCTTGGGCGTCGCTGGGGCCAACGTCCTGACTTTC
CASSLGVAGANVLTF
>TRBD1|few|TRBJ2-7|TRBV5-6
TGTGCCAGCAGCTTTTTAGGGGACAGGGGAGAAGGCGAGCAGTACTTC
CASSFLGDRGEGEQYF